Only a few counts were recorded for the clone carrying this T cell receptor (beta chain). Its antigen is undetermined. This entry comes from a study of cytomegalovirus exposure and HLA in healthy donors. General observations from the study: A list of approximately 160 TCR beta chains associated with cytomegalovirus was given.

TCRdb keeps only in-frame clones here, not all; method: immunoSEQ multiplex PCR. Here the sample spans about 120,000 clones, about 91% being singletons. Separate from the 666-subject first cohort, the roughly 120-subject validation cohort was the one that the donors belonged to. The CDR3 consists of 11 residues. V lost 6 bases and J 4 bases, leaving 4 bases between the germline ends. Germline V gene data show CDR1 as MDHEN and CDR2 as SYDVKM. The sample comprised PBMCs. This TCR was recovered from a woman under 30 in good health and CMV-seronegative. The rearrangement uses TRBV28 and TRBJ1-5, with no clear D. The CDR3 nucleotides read TGTGCCAGCAGGACTAATCAGCCCCAGCATTTT. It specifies CASRTNQPQHF.